These 32 T cell receptor beta chains came from one sample sequenced in a study of a mutant IDH1 vaccine in newly diagnosed glioma. Antigen specificity for these receptors is unknown. Sample time point: week 5, during vaccination. What each vaccine dose contained was 300 ug of mutant IDH1 20-mer peptide, accompanied by topical imiquimod. Data came from immunoSEQ multiplex PCR; TCRdb stores just in-frame clones and leaves some out. The sample has approximately 24,000 clones; 77% are singletons. Sequences were derived from PBMCs, sampled from a glioma patient whose treatment included an IDH1 peptide vaccine. Source of these receptors: a middle-aged man with glioma.

This clone was found once. CDR3 sequence reads: CASSGDGGNSPLHF. The CDR3 DNA reads TGTGCCAGCAGCGGTGATGGGGGAAATTCACCCCTCCACTTT. V is TRBV7-9 and J is TRBJ1-6; TRBD1 might be the D (5 bases). V shed 5 bases and J shed 7 bases, with 12 bases lying between them. This CDR3 comprises 14 residues. Per germline, CDR1 SEHNR and CDR2 FQNEAQ (reference sequence).

V is TRBV6-1 and J is TRBJ2-3; D unresolved. Trimming pared 4 bases from V and 2 bases from J, leaving 10 bases between. CDR1 is MNHNS and CDR2 is SASEGT in the germline V gene. CDR3 size: 14 residues. The CDR3 loop is CASSGQAFTDTQYF. CDR3 sequence (DNA): TGTGCCAGCAGTGGTCAAGCCTTCACAGATACGCAGTATTTT.

This sequence joins TRBV6-6 and TRBJ1-2; TRBD1 is a possible D gene (6 bases). Trimming removed 4 bases at V and 4 bases at J, with 10 bases between. The CDR3 loop spans 13 amino acids. Germline V gives CDR1 MNHNY, CDR2 SVGAGI (reference sequence). This CDR3 is CASSLQGSYGYTF. CDR3 nucleotides: TGTGCCAGCAGTTTACAGGGATCCTATGGCTACACCTTC.

The gene calls are TRBV4-3 and TRBJ2-2, with D tentatively TRBD1 or TRBD2 (5 bases each). Trimming removed 2 bases from V and 13 bases from J, with 17 bases in between. In germline, CDR1 is LGHNA, CDR2 YSLEER. The length of the CDR3 is 14 residues. CDR3 loop: CASSQTGTSEGLFF. The CDR3 DNA sequence: TGCGCCAGCAGCCAAACCGGGACCTCCGAGGGGCTGTTTTTT.

The V call is TRBV14, the J call TRBJ2-7; D perhaps matches TRBD2 (5 bases). The V gene's germline CDR1 is SGHDN and CDR2 FVKESK. The V and J ends lost 2 bases and 6 bases respectively, with 11 bases between them. The CDR3 consists of 13 residues. The DNA of the CDR3 is TGTGCCAGCAGCCAAATACTAGAAGGCGAGCAGTACTTC. Translating it yields CASSQILEGEQYF.

This rearrangement joins TRBV19 to TRBJ2-3; 9 bases align to TRBD2. Germline trimming cut 5 bases from V and 1 base from J; bases unmatched to any gene: 10. There are 17 residues in the CDR3. Germline V gene lookup returns CDR1 LNHDA and CDR2 SQIVND (reference sequence). The CDR3 protein is CASSACSGSPCTDTQYF. The CDR3 region has the DNA TGTGCCAGTAGTGCCTGTAGCGGGAGTCCTTGCACAGATACGCAGTATTTT.

The chain recombines TRBV27 with TRBJ2-7; TRBD1 matches at 9 bases. V lost 8 bases to trimming and J lost 5 bases; unmatched junction nucleotides: 10. The germline V gene has CDR1 MNHEY and CDR2 SMNVEV (reference sequence). The CDR3 has 14 amino acids. The CDR3 loop reads CASPKRDRANEQYF. In DNA form, the CDR3 reads TGTGCCAGCCCTAAGCGGGACAGGGCAAACGAGCAGTACTTC.

This clone was observed a handful of times. This CDR3 is CAWSRGEGSGQPQHF. In DNA form, the CDR3 reads TGTGCCTGGAGTAGGGGGGAGGGGTCTGGGCAGCCCCAGCATTTT. The rearrangement uses TRBV30 and TRBJ1-5; D is perhaps TRBD1 (6 bases). There are 15 residues in the CDR3. V was shortened by 2 bases and J by 7 bases, with 18 bases between the two germline ends. Germline CDR1 is GTSNPN and CDR2 is SVGIG (reference sequence).

This clone was detected only once. This chain uses TRBV6-5 with TRBJ2-7; D ambiguous. Germline CDR1 MNHEY, CDR2 SVGAGI. Trimming pared 2 bases from V and 7 bases from J, leaving 15 bases between. This CDR3 contains 14 residues. CDR3 DNA: TGTGCCAGCAGTTACACAGACGTATCCGGGGAGCAGTACTTC. This sequence encodes CASSYTDVSGEQYF.

CDR3 in amino acids: CASSPGTGNQPQHF. For the CDR3, the DNA is TGTGCCAGCTCACCAGGGACAGGGAATCAGCCCCAGCATTTT. The rearrangement links TRBV18 to TRBJ1-5; TRBD1 matches 9 bases. This CDR3 contains 14 residues. The trim removed 2 bases at V and 4 bases at J, leaving 0 bases unmatched. The germline V gene has CDR1 KGHSH and CDR2 LQKENI.

The J gene is TRBJ2-7, the V gene TRBV7-9, with D possibly being TRBD1 (5 bases). The CDR3 runs 15 residues. CDR1 and CDR2 (germline): SEHNR, FQNEAQ (reference sequence). Trimming shortened V by 1 base and J by 4 bases, and 14 bases separated the two germline ends. CDR3 nucleotide sequence: TGTGCCAGCAGCTTAGAGGCTACAGGCAGGTACGAGCAGTACTTC. Translation gives CASSLEATGRYEQYF.

The chain joins TRBV5-1 to TRBJ1-2, with 9 bases matching TRBD1. The V gene end was trimmed by 0 bases and the J gene end by 5 bases; junction bases not matched to a gene: 11. The CDR3 extends over 17 amino acids. Germline values: CDR1 SGHRS, CDR2 YFSETQ. The CDR3 coding sequence is TGCGCCAGCAGCTTGGCCGATGATGGGACAGGGTCGTATGGCTACACCTTC. It is translated as CASSLADDGTGSYGYTF.

CDR3 coding DNA: TGTGCCAGCAGCTTAGCGCTCACCGGTCATACGCAGTATTTT. Translation: CASSLALTGHTQYF. V and J are TRBV7-9 and TRBJ2-3; D uncertain. V was shortened by 0 bases and J by 7 bases, with 11 bases between the two germline ends. The CDR3 totals 14 residues. CDR1 and CDR2 from the germline V gene are SEHNR and FQNEAQ (reference sequence). The whole variable domain, filled in from reference TRBV7-9 and TRBJ2-3, reads DTGVSQNPRHKITKRGQNVTFRCDPISEHNRLYWYRQTLGQGPEFLTYFQNEAQLEKSRLLSDRFSAERPKGSFSTLEIQRTEQGDSAMYLCASSLALTGHTQYFGPGTRLTVL.

The chain links TRBV30 to TRBJ2-1, with D unresolved. V dropped 4 bases and J dropped 7 bases, with 11 bases sitting between them. The CDR3 is 12 amino acids. Germline-derived CDR1 and CDR2 are GTSNPN and SVGIG (reference sequence). CDR3 DNA sequence: TGTGCCTGGACAAAGGCTCTGAATGAGCAGTTCTTC. Its protein product is CAWTKALNEQFF.

The chain couples TRBV11-3 to TRBJ2-5; 9 bases fit TRBD2. The CDR3 is 14 amino acids. With 0 bases clipped from V and 7 bases from J, the junction kept 3 bases outside the gene matches. The V gene's germline CDR1 is SGHNT and CDR2 YENEEA. The CDR3 coding sequence is TGTGCCAGCAGCTTAGAGAGGACTAGCGCGACCCAGTACTTC. Its translation: CASSLERTSATQYF.

V is TRBV2 and J is TRBJ1-3, with unresolved D. There are 12 residues in the CDR3. The germline CDR1 and CDR2 sequences are SNHLY and FYNNEI. V lost 6 bases and J 0 bases, leaving 3 bases between the germline ends. The CDR3 is CASRISGNTIYF. The CDR3 DNA sequence: TGTGCCAGCAGGATCTCTGGAAACACCATATATTTT.

This chain joins TRBV5-3 and TRBJ2-7, with D possibly TRBD2 on 5 matching bases. TRBV5-3 is an ORF, with its function uncertain. This CDR3 is built from 16 residues. V lost 2 bases to trimming and J lost 2 bases, with 17 bases between them. CDR3 amino acids: CARSFEVWRRPYEQYF. In DNA, the CDR3 is TGTGCCAGAAGCTTCGAGGTATGGAGGCGCCCCTACGAGCAGTACTTC.

This clone was found once. The gene calls are TRBV2 and TRBJ1-4; possibly TRBD1 for D (5 bases). V shed 7 bases and J shed 4 bases, with 16 bases lying between them. Germline lookup yields CDR1 SNHLY and CDR2 FYNNEI. CDR3 size: 15 residues. The CDR3 reads CASTRGGTVNEKLFF. The CDR3 bases are TGTGCCAGCACCCGGGGGGGGACCGTTAATGAAAAACTGTTTTTT. Drawing the rest from reference TRBV2 and TRBJ1-4, the complete variable domain is EPEVTQTPSHQVTQMGQEVILRCVPISNHLYFYWYRQILGQKVEFLVSFYNNEISEKSEIFDDQFSVERPDGSNFTLKIRSTKLEDSAMYFCASTRGGTVNEKLFFGSGTQLSVL.

The genes are TRBV6-5 and TRBJ1-4; TRBD1 might be the D (6 bases). CDR1 and CDR2 (germline): MNHEY, SVGAGI. V lost 6 bases, J lost 0 bases, and 8 bases lay in between. This CDR3 spans 14 amino acids. The DNA of the CDR3 is TGTGCCAGCAGCCGACAGGCAACTAATGAAAAACTGTTTTTT. It codes for CASSRQATNEKLFF.

The chain carries TRBV6-5 and TRBJ1-2; weak D call: TRBD1 (5 bases). Germline V lookup: CDR1 MNHEY, CDR2 SVGAGI. The CDR3 consists of 14 residues. V was clipped by 4 bases and J by 5 bases, with 14 bases between them. CDR3 DNA: TGTGCCAGCAGTTTGGCCGAAGGGGTGTATGGCTACACCTTC. Translated: CASSLAEGVYGYTF.

This clone was recorded once. This chain uses TRBV9 with TRBJ2-3, with D possibly being TRBD2 (7 bases). The germline gives CDR1 SGDLS, CDR2 YYNGEE. This CDR3 contains 15 residues. V was trimmed by 0 bases and J by 1 base, leaving 9 bases between them. DNA for the CDR3: TGTGCCAGCAGCGTAGGAGGGGGGGGCACAGATACGCAGTATTTT. As protein: CASSVGGGGTDTQYF.

The gene calls are TRBV5-5 and TRBJ2-5; D possibly uses TRBD1 or TRBD2 (6 bases each). The V and J ends lost 4 bases and 4 bases respectively, with 17 bases between them. The CDR3 is 15 residues long. Germline-derived CDR1 and CDR2 are SGHKS and YYEKEE (reference sequence). In nucleotides, the CDR3 is TGTGCCAGCAGCCCGACCGCTTGGGGGGCAGAGACCCAGTACTTC. Its protein is CASSPTAWGAETQYF.

The gene calls are TRBV11-3 and TRBJ1-3; TRBD1 matches 8 bases. Germline-derived CDR1 and CDR2 are SGHNT and YENEEA. With V trimmed by 5 bases and J by 4 bases, 4 bases remained unmatched. The CDR3 runs 14 residues. The CDR3 loop is CASSQGQGGNTIYF. CDR3 sequence (DNA): TGTGCCAGCAGCCAAGGACAGGGCGGAAACACCATATATTTT.

In its sample, this clone was seen once. V usage is TRBV7-2 and J usage is TRBJ2-3, with D possibly matching TRBD2 (6 bases). Germline V gives CDR1 SGHTA, CDR2 FQGNSA. The germline V and J ends were trimmed by 1 base and 4 bases, with 12 bases remaining between them. The CDR3 loop spans 15 amino acids. The CDR3 reads CASSLVAGRPDTQYF. In DNA form, the CDR3 reads TGTGCCAGCAGCTTAGTTGCGGGAAGGCCAGATACGCAGTATTTT.

This clone was seen a few times. The CDR3 protein is CASSFRSGAEQYV. The CDR3 coding sequence is TGTGCCAGCAGTTTTAGATCAGGAGCCGAGCAGTACGTC. The genes are TRBV27 and TRBJ2-7; D unresolved. V was shortened by 3 bases and J by 6 bases, with 12 bases between the two germline ends. Germline values: CDR1 MNHEY, CDR2 SMNVEV (reference sequence). There are 13 residues in the CDR3.

In its sample, this clone was seen a few times. The V call is TRBV5-6, the J call TRBJ1-3; D ambiguous. V was trimmed by 3 bases and J by 3 bases, leaving 13 bases between them. CDR3 length: 15 amino acids. CDR1 is SGHDT and CDR2 is YYEEEE in the germline V gene. As DNA, the CDR3 is TGTGCCAGCAGCTCGGCTTTAGGGATTGGAAACACCATATATTTT. As protein: CASSSALGIGNTIYF.

This clone was seen a handful of times. This chain uses TRBV6-1 with TRBJ1-1; weak D call: TRBD1 (5 bases). The CDR3 contains 14 residues. The germline V gene encodes CDR1 MNHNS and CDR2 SASEGT. V was clipped by 2 bases and J by 5 bases, with 12 bases between them. CDR3 nucleotide sequence: TGTGCCAGCAGTGAATCAGGGCTGCGGACTGAAGCTTTCTTT. Protein sequence: CASSESGLRTEAFF.

The gene calls are TRBV6-1 and TRBJ2-7; D gene unclear. The CDR3 consists of 15 residues. V was trimmed by 4 bases and J by 1 base, leaving 14 bases between them. The V gene's germline CDR1 is MNHNS and CDR2 SASEGT. CDR3 bases: TGTGCCAGCAGTGGTTACCGCTCTTTTTCCTACGAGCAGTACTTC. Residues: CASSGYRSFSYEQYF.

The V call is TRBV27, the J call TRBJ2-6; D gene unclear. From germline, CDR1 is MNHEY and CDR2 SMNVEV (reference sequence). This CDR3 region has 16 residues. Deletions cut 6 bases from V and 0 bases from J, with 12 bases between. CDR3 nucleotides: TGTGCCAGCAGCAACCGAGGATTCTCTGGGGCCAACGTCCTGACTTTC. Its translation is CASSNRGFSGANVLTF.

The DNA for the CDR3 is TGTGCCAGCTCGTCTGGGACAGGTATCTACGAGCAGTACTTC. It translates to CASSSGTGIYEQYF. The chain has TRBV18 and TRBJ2-7; 8 bases line up with TRBD1. This CDR3 contains 14 residues. Germline assignment: CDR1 KGHSH and CDR2 LQKENI. J gave up 3 bases and V 6 bases, and 7 bases lay outside the gene matches.

This clone was seen more than once but under ten times. V is TRBV7-8 and J is TRBJ2-1; TRBD2 matches at 9 bases. Germline V gene data show CDR1 as SGHVS and CDR2 as FQNEAQ. With V trimmed by 3 bases and J by 5 bases, 8 bases remained unmatched. The CDR3 sequence is 16 residues long. The CDR3, as DNA: TGTGCCAGCAGCTTCCTGGGCGGGAGGGATGACAATGAGCAGTTCTTC. Amino acid sequence: CASSFLGGRDDNEQFF.

The chain couples TRBV2 to TRBJ2-7, with a tentative D call TRBD2 (6 bases). Between the trimmed V and J ends, which lost 1 base and 3 bases, there was a span of 10 bases. Germline V gives CDR1 SNHLY, CDR2 FYNNEI. CDR3 length equals 14 residues. In DNA form, the CDR3 reads TGTGCCAGCAGTGAAGACCTAGCGCTCTACGAGCAGTACTTC. Translating it yields CASSEDLALYEQYF.